One and the same sample provided the 29 T cell receptor beta chains below, sequenced in a study of T-cell reconstitution after alpha-beta-depleted transplantation in children. Unique molecular identifiers featured in how the TCRbeta library was prepared. TCRdb called the PCR reads again in MiXCR, with one record for every CDR3 protein. Here the sample spans approximately 640,000 distinct CDR3 sequences, 16% being singletons. The material sequenced was PBMCs from the stem cell graft donor, taken from the stem cell graft. These receptors were collected from a human donor who donated a stem cell graft to a child with acute myeloid leukemia.

In DNA form, the CDR3 reads TGTGCCAGCAGGCATTCAGAGGGGTTCACCGGGGAGCTGTTTTTT. As protein: CASRHSEGFTGELFF. The chain combines TRBV7-2 with TRBJ2-2; perhaps D is TRBD1 or TRBD2 (5 bases each). Trimming removed 6 bases at V and 4 bases at J, with 15 bases between. Germline V gene lookup returns CDR1 SGHTA and CDR2 FQGNSA. This CDR3 contains 15 residues.

The chain links TRBV11-2 to TRBJ2-1; the match to TRBD2 covers 11 bases. The junction had 9 bases not matched to a gene; V was cut back by 1 base and J by 4 bases. Germline CDR1 reads SGHAT; CDR2 reads FQNNGV. This CDR3 region has 18 residues. The CDR3 sequence: CASSLVVTSGANYNEQFF. The DNA for the CDR3 is TGTGCCAGCAGCTTAGTGGTGACTAGCGGGGCAAATTACAATGAGCAGTTCTTC.

To note about this clonotype: A read error may be the cause here, since a much bigger clone is one base away. The J gene is TRBJ2-3, the V gene TRBV20-1, with 10 bases fitting TRBD1. The germline gives CDR1 DFQATT, CDR2 SNEGSKA (reference sequence). The CDR3 is made up of 16 amino acids. Unmatched junction bases numbered 13, after V lost 0 bases and J lost 10 bases. CDR3 nucleotide sequence: TGCAGTGCTAGAGATGCCTCCGGGACAGGGGTTGATTCGCAGTATTTT. It specifies CSARDASGTGVDSQYF.

The V call is TRBV9, the J call TRBJ2-6; no definite D call. Germline values: CDR1 SGDLS, CDR2 YYNGEE. The ends were cut back, 3 bases at V and 0 bases at J, with 7 bases in the middle. The CDR3 runs to 15 residues. CDR3 region: CASSGASSGANVLTF. Written as DNA, the CDR3 is TGTGCCAGCAGCGGAGCAAGCTCTGGGGCCAACGTCCTGACTTTC.

This clonotype occurred many times. This chain links TRBV20-1 with TRBJ2-1; 12 nucleotides align to TRBD2. V lost 2 bases and J lost 2; bases outside the gene matches: 4. The CDR3 extends over 16 amino acids. Germline CDR1 is DFQATT and CDR2 is SNEGSKA (reference sequence). In nucleotides, the CDR3 is TGCAGTGCTAGAACTGGACTAGCGGGAACCTACAATGAGCAGTTCTTC. Residues: CSARTGLAGTYNEQFF.

This clonotype was seen ten or more times. V and J are TRBV5-6 and TRBJ2-5; D call uncertain. The CDR3 extends over 13 amino acids. Trimming stripped 2 bases from V and 1 base from J, with 6 bases between. Germline loops: CDR1 SGHDT, CDR2 YYEEEE. CDR3 sequence (DNA): TGTGCCAGCAGCTTTACTCTCCAAGAGACCCAGTACTTC. This translates into CASSFTLQETQYF.

This clonotype appeared a few times. The rearrangement joins TRBV11-2 to TRBJ2-7, with TRBD2 identical over 10 bases. V was clipped by 5 bases and J by 1 base; unmatched bases: 14. Germline lookup yields CDR1 SGHAT and CDR2 FQNNGV. This CDR3 is 18 amino acids long. Here the CDR3 reads CASSPRGLAGAFSYEQYF. In nucleotides, the CDR3 is TGTGCCAGCAGCCCGAGGGGGCTAGCGGGGGCCTTTTCCTACGAGCAGTACTTC.

The chain employs TRBV21-1 and TRBJ2-5; TRBD1 reflects the table's D call only, with no check against the DNA. TRBV21-1 is a recognized pseudogene. The CDR3 is 16 residues long. Here the CDR3 DNA reads TGTGCCAGCAGCAGCGCAGGCCTCTACGGGGGCGAGACCCAGTACTTC. This gives the protein CASSSAGLYGGETQYF.

The chain joins TRBV11-2 to TRBJ2-5; no reliable D call. The CDR3 contains 13 residues. Trimming cost V 3 bases and J 5 bases, with 10 bases left between them. From germline, CDR1 is SGHAT and CDR2 FQNNGV. As DNA, the CDR3 is TGTGCCAGCAGCTTTAATGTCCGGGAGACCCAGTACTTC. It yields the protein CASSFNVRETQYF.

A word on this clonotype: An end of the junction differs from the germline gene, which may be a read error. The rearrangement uses TRBV20-1 and TRBJ2-3, with 7 bases matching TRBD2. The CDR3 is 17 residues long. Looked up from germline, CDR1 is DFQATT and CDR2 is SNEGSKA (reference sequence). CDR3 residues: CCARAISGRAGLDTQYF. The CDR3 DNA reads TGCTGTGCTAGAGCCATTTCCGGGAGAGCGGGGTTAGATACGCAGTATTTT.

This clonotype has just a few counts. The chain uses TRBV24-1 and TRBJ1-5; D is undetermined. V lost 3 bases to trimming and J lost 4 bases, with 6 bases between them. Germline CDR1 and CDR2: KGHDR and SFDVKD. The CDR3 has 13 residues. The CDR3 protein is CATSDVFNQPQHF. In nucleotides, the CDR3 is TGTGCCACCAGTGATGTCTTTAATCAGCCCCAGCATTTT.

This clonotype has a handful of counts. The chain recombines TRBV12-3 or TRBV12-4 with TRBJ2-5; 8 positions agree with TRBD2. The junction had 9 bases not matched to a gene; V was cut back by 7 bases and J by 2 bases. The CDR3 is made up of 15 amino acids. The CDR3 DNA is TGTGCCAGCACCAAGGGCGGGGGGACACAAGAGACCCAGTACTTC. It yields the protein CASTKGGGTQETQYF.

On this clonotype itself: This may arise from a read error, as a much more abundant clone is one base away. The chain carries TRBV20-1 and TRBJ2-3; D gene unclear. With 5 bases removed from V and 3 bases from J, the gap between germline ends came to 21 bases. The CDR3 loop spans 16 amino acids. CDR1 is DFQATT and CDR2 is SNEGSKA in the germline V gene (reference sequence). The CDR3 nucleotides read TGCAGTGCTCCGGATCGGAACATCGAACGGACAGATACGCAGTATTTT. Protein product: CSAPDRNIERTDTQYF.

Many counts were recorded for this clonotype. The rearrangement links TRBV4-3 to TRBJ2-3; no definite D call. The germline V and J ends were trimmed by 8 bases and 0 bases, with 9 bases remaining between them. Per the germline V gene, CDR1 is LGHNA and CDR2 is YSLEER. CDR3 length: 13 amino acids. The CDR3 nucleotides are TGCGCCAGCCGCGGTCGGAGCACAGATACGCAGTATTTT. Protein sequence: CASRGRSTDTQYF.

This chain joins TRBV15 and TRBJ1-2, with 9 bases that match TRBD1. V was pared by 2 bases and J by 6 bases, with 7 bases of the junction left unmatched. Germline assignment: CDR1 LNHNV and CDR2 YYDKDF (reference sequence). The CDR3 runs to 15 residues. The CDR3 sequence: CATSRSGTGTDGYTF. CDR3 in DNA: TGTGCCACCAGCAGATCCGGGACAGGGACAGATGGCTACACCTTC.

This sequence joins TRBV15 and TRBJ1-5, with D unclear. CDR3 length: 17 residues. Trimming removed 0 bases from V and 1 base from J, with 13 bases in between. Germline V gives CDR1 LNHNV, CDR2 YYDKDF (reference sequence). The CDR3 sequence: CATSRDELGRSNQPQHF. DNA for the CDR3: TGTGCCACCAGCAGAGATGAACTTGGACGGAGCAATCAGCCCCAGCATTTT.

This clonotype was detected many times. The chain links TRBV20-1 to TRBJ2-7, with a possible D match to TRBD1 (6 bases). The germline V gene has CDR1 DFQATT and CDR2 SNEGSKA (reference sequence). The CDR3 is made up of 14 amino acids. V was trimmed by 4 bases and J by 0 bases, leaving 13 bases between them. The CDR3 loop reads CSANRALGSYEQYV. The CDR3 region has the DNA TGCAGTGCTAACAGGGCCCTTGGCTCCTACGAGCAGTACGTC.

The chain joins TRBV6-2 or TRBV6-3 to TRBJ2-1; TRBD2 matches at 9 bases. The CDR3 consists of 15 residues. J lost 7 bases, V lost 2 bases, and 6 bases had no gene match. The V gene's germline CDR1 is MNHEY and CDR2 SVGEGT. The CDR3 coding sequence is TGTGCCAGCAGTTACACTGCGGGGGGGCATAATGAGCAGTTCTTC. Residues: CASSYTAGGHNEQFF.

This clonotype was recorded many times. The chain couples TRBV6-5 to TRBJ2-3; 9 bases are a match to TRBD2. Trimming cost V 0 bases and J 1 base; bases outside gene matches: 2. The CDR3 is 16 amino acids. Germline-derived CDR1 and CDR2 are MNHEY and SVGAGI. CDR3 in DNA: TGTGCCAGCAGTTACTCGGGACTAGCTGGCACAGATACGCAGTATTTT. This translates into CASSYSGLAGTDTQYF.

This clonotype was counted many times. The V gene is TRBV7-2, the J gene TRBJ2-5, with TRBD2 identical over 10 bases. V shed 5 bases and J 5 bases; nucleotides not matched to a gene: 11. The V gene's germline CDR1 is SGHTA and CDR2 FQGNSA. The CDR3 spans 16 residues. CDR3 residues: CASSNQALAGVETQYF. CDR3 bases: TGTGCCAGCAGCAACCAGGCCCTAGCGGGGGTGGAGACCCAGTACTTC.

To note about this clonotype: One base away lies a much larger clone, so this may be a sequencing read error. The chain uses TRBV20-1 and TRBJ1-1; D unresolved. From germline, CDR1 is DFQATT and CDR2 SNEGSKA (reference sequence). The CDR3 runs 12 residues. DNA of the CDR3: TGCCGTGCTATAACAGACGGGACTGAAGCTTTCTTT. Translation gives CRAITDGTEAFF.

This clonotype was recorded a few times. The genes are TRBV20-1 and TRBJ2-7; D is perhaps TRBD1 (6 bases). With 0 bases removed from V and 7 bases from J, the gap between germline ends came to 16 bases. The CDR3 sequence is 14 residues long. In germline, CDR1 is DFQATT, CDR2 SNEGSKA (reference sequence). The CDR3 DNA is TGCAGTGCTAGAGACCCAACAGGGCCTGGGGAGCAGTACTTC. Translating it yields CSARDPTGPGEQYF.

The V gene is TRBV12-3 or TRBV12-4, the J gene TRBJ2-5, with no clear D. The V and J ends lost 6 bases and 0 bases respectively, with 8 bases between them. The CDR3 has 13 residues. The CDR3 sequence is CASSPMYQETQYF. In DNA form, the CDR3 reads TGTGCCAGCAGCCCCATGTACCAAGAGACCCAGTACTTC.

Notes on this clonotype: The junction differs from germline at one of its ends, possibly a read error. V usage is TRBV28 and J usage is TRBJ2-3; D unresolved. The CDR3 sequence is 14 residues long. Germline V gene data show CDR1 as MDHEN and CDR2 as SYDVKM. CDR3: CASSLNFRTYTQYF. The CDR3 nucleotides read TGTGCCAGCAGTTTAAATTTCCGCACATATACGCAGTATTTT.

This sequence joins TRBV3-1 and TRBJ2-5, with D possibly being TRBD2 (5 bases). Trimming took 5 bases from V and 5 from J, leaving 9 bases between them. The CDR3 consists of 12 residues. The germline CDR1 and CDR2 sequences are LGHDT and YNNKEL (reference sequence). Written as DNA, the CDR3 is TGTGCCAGCAGCGCACTAGTGGAGACCCAGTACTTC. Amino acid sequence: CASSALVETQYF.

This chain links TRBV13 with TRBJ2-7; D uncertain. The CDR3 has 13 amino acids. The germline V gene encodes CDR1 PRHDT and CDR2 FYEKMQ (reference sequence). V was cut by 10 bases and J by 4 bases, with 17 bases left in between. The CDR3 is CAMSLAYQYEQYV. As DNA, the CDR3 is TGTGCCATGAGCTTGGCCTACCAATACGAGCAGTACGTC.

This clonotype has only a few counts. The chain uses TRBV12-3 or TRBV12-4 and TRBJ1-3; D perhaps matches TRBD1 (5 bases). This CDR3 comprises 15 residues. The V end was cut by 5 bases, the J end by 8 bases, with 19 bases between. CDR3 in DNA: TGTGCCAGCAGTCTGGGCGGGACCGAAGGACACACCATATATTTT. This translates into CASSLGGTEGHTIYF.

The table lists this clonotype with many counts. The chain links TRBV7-9 to TRBJ2-7, with D perhaps being TRBD1 or TRBD2 (5 bases each). The CDR3 has 11 residues. Germline V CDR1 and CDR2: SEHNR, FQNEAQ (reference sequence). V lost 5 bases to trimming and J lost 6 bases, with 8 bases between them. In nucleotides, the CDR3 is TGTGCCAGCAGCCGGGGCTCCGAGCAGTACTTC. Amino acid sequence: CASSRGSEQYF.

In this sample, this clonotype turned up a few times. The CDR3 loop is CASSLGQQYGQTMVAFF. CDR3 nucleotides: TGCGCCAGCAGCCTGGGACAGCAATATGGTCAGACTATGGTAGCTTTCTTT. The chain employs TRBV5-1 and TRBJ1-1; 7 bases agree with TRBD1. V was pared by 4 bases and J by 10 bases, with 22 bases of the junction left unmatched. This CDR3 is built from 17 residues. Germline V lookup: CDR1 SGHRS, CDR2 YFSETQ.